This TCR beta chain comes out of a study of blood T cell repertoires in COVID-19. About the research overall: From the United States, Italy and Spain came samples of acute and convalescent COVID-19. T cells, B-cell-depleted T cells, or PBMCs provided the cDNA or gDNA that served as material.

Per the original methods: Quantification of nucleated cells was approximated via reference gene primer amplification. Clones were sequenced by immunoSEQ multiplex PCR, and TCRdb holds only the in-frame ones, with some missing. V and J calls and clone size come straight from that table; D and trimming were deduced from the DNA. In the table there are around 62,000 clones, 88% of which are singletons. The CDR3 spans 14 residues. The ends were cut back, 2 bases at V and 4 bases at J, with 12 bases in the middle. CDR1 is MDHEN, CDR2 SYDVKM, per germline. The clonotype comes from a human donor in a cohort sampled during active COVID-19. Sequencing input: peripheral blood. This sequence joins TRBV28 and TRBJ2-7; no definite D call. The CDR3: CASSLLRPRYEQYF. For the CDR3, the DNA is TGTGCCAGCAGTTTACTTCGCCCGCGATACGAGCAGTACTTC.